Each of the 8 T cell receptor beta chains below was sequenced from the same sample in a study of beta chain features in type 1 diabetes. Study-level findings and limits: TCRB CDR3s from Type 1 diabetes patients were moderately but significantly shorter in all four CD4+ subsets.

These receptors have no identified antigens. Expressed TCRB transcripts were sequenced, since all the RNA that had been isolated was reverse transcribed. Measured with immunoSEQ multiplex PCR; TCRdb has only the in-frame clones, and not every one. The sample carries around 600,000 clones, about an eighth recorded once. The source material was naive CD4+ T cells from blood. The source is a man aged 25-40 years with type 1 diabetes.

Only a few counts were recorded for this clone. This sequence joins TRBV11-2 and TRBJ1-4; the match to TRBD1 covers 12 bases. The length of the CDR3 is 16 residues. From germline, CDR1 is SGHAT and CDR2 FQNNGV. V dropped 4 bases and J dropped 6; count of bases not matched to a gene: 6. This chain's CDR3 is CASSSRDRGRDEKLFF. The CDR3 nucleotides read TGTGCCAGCAGCTCCCGGGACAGGGGGCGCGATGAAAAACTGTTTTTT.

This CDR3 is CASLPGREPYEQYF. CDR3 DNA: TGTGCCAGCCTCCCCGGCCGGGAACCCTACGAGCAGTACTTC. The chain carries TRBV25-1 and TRBJ2-7; D is perhaps TRBD2 (5 bases). Germline V gene sequence: CDR1 MGHDK, CDR2 SYGVNS. Trimming shortened V by 8 bases and J by 2 bases, and 16 bases separated the two germline ends. CDR3 length: 14 residues.

This clone turned up a few times. The rearrangement joins TRBV6-5 to TRBJ1-5; no definite D call. The CDR3 totals 15 residues. The ends were cut back, 0 bases at V and 1 base at J, with 7 bases in the middle. Germline V lookup: CDR1 MNHEY, CDR2 SVGAGI. CDR3 loop: CASSYSSSSNQPQHF. The CDR3 DNA reads as TGTGCCAGCAGTTACTCCAGCTCCAGCAATCAGCCCCAGCATTTT.

This clone was seen a few times. This rearrangement joins TRBV7-3 to TRBJ1-1, with 7 bases aligning to TRBD1. The CDR3 contains 14 residues. Germline CDR1 reads SGHTA; CDR2 reads FQGTGA. V was pared by 5 bases and J by 1 base, with 4 bases of the junction left unmatched. CDR3 nucleotides: TGTGCCAGCAGCAAGGGGGCAGGGAACACTGAAGCTTTCTTT. It yields the protein CASSKGAGNTEAFF.

The chain employs TRBV7-3 and TRBJ2-5; 9 bases fit TRBD1. This CDR3 has 15 amino acids. After removal of 4 bases from V and 5 bases from J, the junction contained 8 bases not matched to a gene. Germline V lookup: CDR1 SGHTA, CDR2 FQGTGA. CDR3: CASSSGQGPRETQYF. The CDR3 coding sequence is TGTGCCAGCAGCTCCGGACAGGGGCCACGGGAGACCCAGTACTTC.

This clone was counted a few times. V usage is TRBV5-1 and J usage is TRBJ2-1; TRBD1 agrees at 10 bases. Germline CDR1 is SGHRS and CDR2 is YFSETQ. Trimming cost V 0 bases and J 8 bases; bases outside gene matches: 2. This CDR3 spans 14 amino acids. Here the CDR3 DNA reads TGCGCCAGCAGCTTGGGACAGGGGGCAGATGAGCAGTTCTTC. It yields the protein CASSLGQGADEQFF. The full variable domain, its missing parts supplied by reference TRBV5-1 and TRBJ2-1, is KAGVTQTPRYLIKTRGQQVTLSCSPISGHRSVSWYQQTPGQGLQFLFEYFSETQRNKGNFPGRFSGRQFSNSRSEMNVSTLELGDSALYLCASSLGQGADEQFFGPGTRLTVL.

This clone has more than one count but fewer than ten. The V call is TRBV12-5, the J call TRBJ1-2; tentative D call: TRBD1 (5 bases). CDR3 length equals 13 residues. Germline V gene lookup returns CDR1 LGHNT and CDR2 FRNRAP. V was shortened by 7 bases and J by 2 bases, with 11 bases between the two germline ends. CDR3 residues: CASVGVFNYGYTF. The CDR3 nucleotides are TGTGCTAGTGTAGGGGTATTCAACTATGGCTACACCTTC.

In its sample, this clone was seen a few times. The chain links TRBV2 to TRBJ1-4, with D possibly being TRBD1 (6 bases). Trimming cost V 4 bases and J 6 bases, with 12 bases left between them. There are 14 residues in the CDR3. Germline V gene sequence: CDR1 SNHLY, CDR2 FYNNEI. Here the CDR3 reads CASSVGGAYEKLFF. CDR3 bases: TGTGCCAGCAGTGTGGGGGGCGCTTATGAAAAACTGTTTTTT. The full variable domain, in which reference TRBV2 and TRBJ1-4 provide the parts outside the CDR3, is EPEVTQTPSHQVTQMGQEVILRCVPISNHLYFYWYRQILGQKVEFLVSFYNNEISEKSEIFDDQFSVERPDGSNFTLKIRSTKLEDSAMYFCASSVGGAYEKLFFGSGTQLSVL.